These T cell receptor beta chains were read from a single sample in a study of T cell changes during pregnancy in multiple sclerosis. Method: immunoSEQ multiplex PCR; TCRdb's copy keeps in-frame clones and lacks some. This sample carries just over 20,000 clones, approximately 90% of them seen once, and the ten largest clones take roughly 5%. Sequencing used CD8+ T cells from peripheral blood mononuclear cells, obtained in the second trimester of pregnancy. These receptors all come from a female donor in good health, enrolled as a control in a pregnancy study. Both conserved end residues are part of each CDR3. D genes are given only for firm matches. Only part of the rows carry a size: once, few, many, or a class if the clone is expanded.

>TRBJ2-1|TRBD2|-|TRBV7-3
TGTGCCAGCAGCTTAGGGCTAGCGGGAGGGGATGAGCAGTTCTTC
CASSLGLAGGDEQFF
>TRBJ2-3|-|-|TRBV4-2
TGTGCCAGCAGCCAAGCGGAGGTATCGGGGGCAGATACGCAGTATTTT
CASSQAEVSGADTQYF
>TRBJ1-3|TRBD1|-|TRBV7-8
TGTGCCAGCAGCCAAAGACAGGGCTCTGGAAACACCATATATTTT
CASSQRQGSGNTIYF
>TRBJ2-7|TRBD1|-|TRBV28
TGTGCCAGCAGTCCCTTTCGACAGGGGGGATCCTACGAGCAGTACTTC
CASSPFRQGGSYEQYF
>TRBJ1-1|-|-|TRBV6-6
TGTGCCAGCAGTGGAACGGGGAGCACTGAAGCTTTCTTT
CASSGTGSTEAFF
>TRBJ1-2|TRBD1|-|TRBV5-6
TGTGCCAGCAGCGGCTCGGACAGGGGGCGTTTGATCCGCTATGGCTACACCTTC
CASSGSDRGRLIRYGYTF
>TRBJ1-2|-|-|TRBV7-9
TGTGCCAGCAGCTTAGTAGGAGCTAACTATGGCTACACCTTC
CASSLVGANYGYTF
>TRBJ2-1|-|-|TRBV11-3
TGTGCCAGCAGCCTAGAGAGTAGCTCCTACAATGAGCAGTTCTTC
CASSLESSSYNEQFF
>TRBJ2-7|TRBD2|-|TRBV7-9
TGTGCCAGCAGCACGGGGGGAAGCTACGAGCAGTACTTC
CASSTGGSYEQYF
>TRBJ2-3|-|-|TRBV27
TGTGCCAGCAGTTTATCAGGGGAACAGGCAGATACGCAGTATTTT
CASSLSGEQADTQYF
>TRBJ1-2|TRBD1|-|TRBV6-5
TGTGCCAGCAGTTACGCGGACAGGGTGTATGGCTACACCTTC
CASSYADRVYGYTF
>TRBJ2-3|TRBD1|-|TRBV4-1
TGCGCCAGCAGCCAACGGCAGGGGGCCCCAGATACGCAGTATTTT
CASSQRQGAPDTQYF
>TRBJ2-1|-|-|TRBV14
TGTGCCAGCAGCTCCCCCCCGTTTAAAGAGCAGTTCTTC
CASSSPPFKEQFF
>TRBJ1-1|-|-|TRBV11-2
TGTGCCAGCAGCTTAGGGCCGAACACTGAAGCTTTCTTT
CASSLGPNTEAFF
>TRBJ1-1|-|medium-sized|TRBV4-3
TGCGCCAGCAGCCAAAATATGGGGCTTGAAGCTTTCTTT
CASSQNMGLEAFF
>TRBJ1-1|TRBD1|-|TRBV7-9
TGTGCCAGCAGCCCTCGACAGGGGACGAACACTGAAGCTTTCTTT
CASSPRQGTNTEAFF
>TRBJ2-3|-|few|TRBV2
TGTGCCAGCAGTCCGGGAACGGGGAGCACAGATACGCAGTATTTT
CASSPGTGSTDTQYF
>TRBJ2-7|TRBD2|-|TRBV5-8
TGTGCCAGCAGCTTCCGGGAGGCCGACTACGAGCAGTACTTC
CASSFREADYEQYF
>TRBJ2-1|TRBD2|-|TRBV7-8
TGTGCCAGCTTGGGACTACCGGACTACAATGAGCAGTTCTTC
CASLGLPDYNEQFF
>TRBJ1-6|TRBD1|-|TRBV5-4
TGTGCCAGCAGCCCGGACAGGGGCAGCACCTATAATTCACCCCTCCACTTT
CASSPDRGSTYNSPLHF
>TRBJ2-7|TRBD1|once|TRBV7-8
TGTGCCAGCTCAAGACAGGGGGCCTACGAGCAGTACTTC
CASSRQGAYEQYF
>TRBJ2-3|-|-|TRBV4-1
TGCGCCAGCAGCCAAGTTCCCACGGGAGCTAGCACAGATACGCAGTATTTT
CASSQVPTGASTDTQYF
>TRBJ2-7|-|-|TRBV29-1
TGCAGCGTTGAAGGTGGCGGGACCCATGCCACCTACGAGCAGTACTTC
CSVEGGGTHATYEQYF
>TRBJ2-7|-|-|TRBV5-6
TGTGCCAGCAGCTTGACAGTCTCCTACGAGCAGTACTTC
CASSLTVSYEQYF
>TRBJ2-5|TRBD2|-|TRBV28
TGTGCCAGCAGTTTCCCTAGCGGGGGGGGGCCTGAGACCCAGTACTTC
CASSFPSGGGPETQYF
>TRBJ1-2|-|-|TRBV5-1
TGCGCCAGCAGATACCCCCAGGGCGGGAATGGCTACACCTTC
CASRYPQGGNGYTF
>TRBJ2-2|TRBD1|once|TRBV9
TGTGCCAGCAGCGTGAGACAGGGGGTAAACACCGGGGAGCTGTTTTTT
CASSVRQGVNTGELFF
>TRBJ1-2|-|-|TRBV7-9
TGTGCCAGCAGCGACGGGGGTTTGGCCTATGGCTACACCTTC
CASSDGGLAYGYTF
>TRBJ2-1|TRBD2|-|TRBV19
TGTGCCATTTCGACTAGCGGGAGCAATGAGCAGTTCTTC
CAISTSGSNEQFF
>TRBJ2-1|TRBD2|few|TRBV19
TGTGCCAGTAGTTCAAGACTAGCGGGGGGGTACAATGAGCAGTTCTTC
CASSSRLAGGYNEQFF
>TRBJ2-7|-|-|TRBV19
TGTGCCAGTAGTATAGTAGCGGAAAGCTCCTACGAGCAGTACTTC
CASSIVAESSYEQYF
>TRBJ2-3|TRBD2|-|TRBV5-1
TGCGCCAGCAGCACGCCAGGACTAGCACCTATCACAGATACGCAGTATTTT
CASSTPGLAPITDTQYF
>TRBJ2-1|-|-|TRBV27
TGTGCCAGCAGTTTAGCGCTGTTGGCCTACAATGAGCAGTTCTTC
CASSLALLAYNEQFF
>TRBJ1-2|TRBD1|-|TRBV15
TGTGCCACCAGCAGATCTTCCCCCCCCCTCCGGGACAGGTCCGACTGGGTCTATGGCTACACCTTC
CATSRSSPPLRDRSDWVYGYTF
>TRBJ2-6|TRBD1|-|TRBV28
TGTGCCAGCACTTTGACAGGGGGGGGAGTCTCTGGGGCCAACGTCCTGACTTTC
CASTLTGGGVSGANVLTF
>TRBJ2-1|TRBD2|-|TRBV27
TGTGCCAGCAGTCTAGCGGGACCCCACAATGAGCAGTTCTTC
CASSLAGPHNEQFF
>TRBJ2-7|-|-|TRBV25-1
TGTGCCAGCAGTGCTAGGGACCGGGAGTCGAGCGAGCAGTACTTC
CASSARDRESSEQYF
>TRBJ2-7|TRBD2|-|TRBV4-1
TGCGCCAGCAGCCCCGTAGCGGGGGCGTCCTACGAGCAGTACTTC
CASSPVAGASYEQYF
>TRBJ2-7|TRBD1|few|TRBV10-1
TGCGCCAGCAGTGAGACCCCCCATATGAGACAGGGCCCCATCTACGAGCAGTACTTC
CASSETPHMRQGPIYEQYF
>TRBJ2-7|-|-|TRBV10-3
TGTGCCATCAGTTGGGGACTGGGTGACGAGCAGTACTTC
CAISWGLGDEQYF
>TRBJ2-7|-|-|TRBV28
TGTGCCAGCAGTTTGACGCAGGGCATAGTTAACGAGCAGTACTTC
CASSLTQGIVNEQYF
>TRBJ1-1|-|-|TRBV30
TGTGCCTGGTCGGAGCGTCCTGAAGCTTTCTTT
CAWSERPEAFF
>TRBJ1-5|-|-|TRBV19
TGTGCCAGTAGTATCGGGGGGGCTTATAGCAATCAGCCCCAGCATTTT
CASSIGGAYSNQPQHF
>TRBJ1-5|TRBD1|once|TRBV28
TGTGCCAGCAGTTCCTCCGGGACAGGGGGCAATCAGCCCCAGCATTTT
CASSSSGTGGNQPQHF
>TRBJ2-2|TRBD2|-|TRBV6-1
TGTGCCAGCAGTGAAACGGGACTAGCGGGAGCCGGGGAGCTGTTTTTT
CASSETGLAGAGELFF
>TRBJ2-7|TRBD1|-|TRBV6-1
TGTGCCAGCAGTGAAGCGCCCGGACAGGGGGGCTACGAGCAGTACTTC
CASSEAPGQGGYEQYF
>TRBJ2-2|-|-|TRBV5-1
TGCGCCAGCAGCTGGGACACTAGCGTCGGGGAGCTGTTTTTT
CASSWDTSVGELFF
>TRBJ2-2|TRBD2|-|TRBV4-2
TGTGCCAGCAGCCAAGAGTTGGGGGGAGGGCCGGGCGGGGAGCTGTTTTTT
CASSQELGGGPGGELFF